This TCR beta chain was obtained from a study of early T cells in non-severe SARS-CoV-2 infection. This clonotype was seen a handful of times. MiXCR, applied by TCRdb to the 5' RACE reads, yields one record per CDR3 protein. The table has 40,000 to 55,000 distinct CDR3 sequences, around 6.8% seen once. The material sequenced was whole blood. The sequence was obtained from an adult who was a healthcare worker with PCR-confirmed SARS-CoV-2 infection or an uninfected control (not recorded which).

CDR3 sequence (DNA): TGCAGTGCTAGAGATCCCGGGCAGGGGCTAGACTATGGCTACACCTTC. It translates to CSARDPGQGLDYGYTF. This chain uses TRBV20-1 with TRBJ1-2; D might be TRBD1 (6 bases). This CDR3 has 16 amino acids. V was cut by 0 bases and J by 3 bases, with 17 bases left in between. The germline V gene encodes CDR1 DFQATT and CDR2 SNEGSKA (reference sequence).